This T cell receptor beta chain was captured in a study of neurological immune-mediated disorders. The unsorted libraries originated from 2 million PBMCs kept at -80 C. One entry per CDR3 protein results from TCRdb running MiXCR on the 5' RACE reads. This table holds about 92,000 distinct CDR3 sequences, approximately 4% found once. Study results and limitations: The study phylogenetically grouped the repertoires of 18 of 34 multiple sclerosis patients into one related-CDR3 cluster, a possible signature. There was no clinical or MRI feature that was associated with the multiple sclerosis repertoire cluster.

This clonotype was picked up many times. What it recognizes is unknown. The CDR3 is made up of 13 amino acids. J was trimmed by 4 bases and V by 3 bases; bases with no gene match: 3. Looked up from germline, CDR1 is DFQATT and CDR2 is SNEGSKA (reference sequence). The sequencing input was PBMCs. This rearrangement joins TRBV20-1 to TRBJ1-2; 9 bases agree with TRBD1. This TCR came from a woman between 45 and 60 years old with multiple sclerosis. Here the CDR3 reads CSASPTGGYGYTF. In nucleotides, the CDR3 is TGCAGTGCTAGCCCGACAGGGGGCTATGGCTACACCTTC.